This TCR beta chain came from a study of blood T cell repertoires in COVID-19. J lost 5 bases, V lost 2 bases, and 8 bases had no gene match. The germline V gene has CDR1 LGHDT and CDR2 YNNKEL (reference sequence). This CDR3 contains 16 residues. In the original analysis: Reference gene primer amplification gave nucleated cell count estimates. TCRdb keeps only in-frame clones here, not all; method: immunoSEQ multiplex PCR. That table furnishes V, J and clone size, whereas the DNA furnished D and trimming. This table holds over 150,000 clones, about 86% found once. Sample: peripheral blood. The V gene is TRBV3-1 (or the pseudogene TRBV3-2), the J gene TRBJ1-4, with 7 nucleotides matching TRBD1. The receptor was isolated from a man aged 50 to 59 with active or convalescent COVID-19. CDR3 bases: TGTGCCAGCAGCCAATACACCGGGACAGCAAATGAAAAACTGTTTTTT. Amino acids: CASSQYTGTANEKLFF.